Here is one TCR beta chain with its context. Its antigen remains unknown. This sample was taken from a study of CD8+ T cells in alopecia areata. The treatment: oral pan-JAK inhibitor, 5-10 mg twice daily. It was cDNA, reverse transcribed from extracted RNA, that served as the sequencing template. Measured with immunoSEQ multiplex PCR; TCRdb has only the in-frame clones, and not every one. The sample lists about 190,000 clones; approximately 60% were seen once. General study points: Scalp repertoires also include resident alphabeta T cells from normal skin.

This CDR3 spans 14 amino acids. Trimming removed 0 bases from V and 3 bases from J, with 7 bases in between. Germline V gene sequence: CDR1 SGHRS, CDR2 YFSETQ. The chain combines TRBV5-1 with TRBJ2-1; D call uncertain. The receptor's source is a human donor with alopecia areata. This sample comprised CD4+ T cells sorted from blood, obtained at week 4, from a patient treated with tofacitinib. The CDR3 spells CASSLEGGYNEQFF. The CDR3 DNA reads as TGCGCCAGCAGCTTGGAGGGCGGCTACAATGAGCAGTTCTTC.